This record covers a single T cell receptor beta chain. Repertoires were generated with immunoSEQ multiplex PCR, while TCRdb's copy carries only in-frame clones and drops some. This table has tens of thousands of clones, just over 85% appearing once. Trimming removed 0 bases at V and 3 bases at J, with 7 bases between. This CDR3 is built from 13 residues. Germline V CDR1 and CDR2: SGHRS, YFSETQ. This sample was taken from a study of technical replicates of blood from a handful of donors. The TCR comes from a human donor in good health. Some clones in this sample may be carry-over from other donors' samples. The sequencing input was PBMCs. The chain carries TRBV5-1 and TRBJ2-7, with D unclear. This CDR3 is CASSLELSYEQYF. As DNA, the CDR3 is TGCGCCAGCAGCTTGGAACTGAGCTACGAGCAGTACTTC.